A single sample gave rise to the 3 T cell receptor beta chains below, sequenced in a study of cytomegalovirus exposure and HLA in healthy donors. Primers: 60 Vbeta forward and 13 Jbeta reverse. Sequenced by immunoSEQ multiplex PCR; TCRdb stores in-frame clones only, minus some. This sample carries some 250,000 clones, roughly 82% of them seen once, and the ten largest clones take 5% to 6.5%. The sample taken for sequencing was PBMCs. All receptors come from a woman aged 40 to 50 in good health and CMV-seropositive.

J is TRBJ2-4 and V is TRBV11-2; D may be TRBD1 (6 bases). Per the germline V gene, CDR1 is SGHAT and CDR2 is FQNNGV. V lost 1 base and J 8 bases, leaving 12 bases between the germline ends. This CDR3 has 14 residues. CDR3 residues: CASSLGLQGYIQYF. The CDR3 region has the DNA TGTGCCAGCAGCTTAGGGTTACAGGGTTACATTCAGTACTTC. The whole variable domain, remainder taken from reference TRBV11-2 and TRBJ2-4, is EAGVAQSPRYKIIEKRQSVAFWCNPISGHATLYWYQQILGQGPKLLIQFQNNGVVDDSQLPKDRFSAERLKGVDSTLKIQPAKLEDSAVYLCASSLGLQGYIQYFGAGTRLSVL.

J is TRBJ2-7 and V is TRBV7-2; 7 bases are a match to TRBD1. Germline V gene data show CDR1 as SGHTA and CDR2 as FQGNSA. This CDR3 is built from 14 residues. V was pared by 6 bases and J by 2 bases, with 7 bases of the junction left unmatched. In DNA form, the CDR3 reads TGTGCCAGCAGTCCCAGACAGGGACCCTACGAGCAGTACTTC. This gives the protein CASSPRQGPYEQYF.

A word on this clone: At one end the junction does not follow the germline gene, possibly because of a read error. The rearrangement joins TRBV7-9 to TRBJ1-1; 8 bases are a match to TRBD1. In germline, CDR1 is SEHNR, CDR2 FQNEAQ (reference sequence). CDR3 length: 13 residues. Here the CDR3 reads CSSRGRLNTEAFF. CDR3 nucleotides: TGTTCCAGCAGGGGGCGGTTGAACACTGAAGCTTTCTTT.